Presented here are 23 T cell receptor beta chains from one specimen sequenced in a study of persistence of HIV-infected CD4 T cells. Their target antigens are unknown. An overlapping HIV-1 Gag peptide pool stimulated these cells at 0.95 to 1 ug/peptide/mL. Sorted nonresponding memory CD4+ T cells were CD40L-negative, CD69-negative, CD45RO-high. The immunoSEQ assay was version 4, run in survey mode. The method was immunoSEQ multiplex PCR; TCRdb's version includes in-frame clones alone and lacks a portion of them. In the table there are 30,000 to 45,000 clones, around 85% of which are singletons. Material: cultured CD4+ T cells from PBMCs, obtained from a patient who received antiretroviral therapy. The receptor source for this set is an adult with HIV. The donor label of this sample is uncertain.

V gene TRBV7-6 combines with J gene TRBJ1-6; weak D call: TRBD1 (5 bases). Germline V CDR1 and CDR2: SGHVS, FNYEAQ. The CDR3 has 15 amino acids. Trimming removed 7 bases from V and 7 bases from J, with 17 bases in between. CDR3 in amino acids: CASTRGGGKNSPLHF. The CDR3 DNA follows: TGTGCCAGCACCCGGGGTGGGGGGAAGAATTCACCCCTCCACTTT.

CDR3: CASSFGQWDSPLHF. Here the CDR3 DNA reads TGTGCCAGCAGTTTTGGACAGTGGGATTCACCCCTCCACTTT. The gene calls are TRBV28 and TRBJ1-6, with D possibly matching TRBD1 (6 bases). The V and J ends lost 3 bases and 8 bases respectively, with 11 bases between them. There are 14 residues in the CDR3. The germline V gene encodes CDR1 MDHEN and CDR2 SYDVKM.

Concerning this clone itself: One junction end does not reproduce the germline sequence, and a read error may be involved. V usage is TRBV10-2 and J usage is TRBJ1-5, with TRBD1 matching 7 bases. From germline, CDR1 is WSHSY and CDR2 SAAADI. The CDR3 totals 13 residues. The CDR3 sequence: CASSEGGKQPQHF. CDR3 in DNA: TGCGCCAGCAGTGAAGGGGGCAAACAGCCCCAGCATTTT.

This CDR3 reads CASSYHGGRTEAFF. CDR3 bases: TGTGCCAGCAGTTATCACGGGGGGAGGACTGAAGCTTTCTTT. The chain couples TRBV27 to TRBJ1-1, with a tentative D call TRBD1 (5 bases). Trimming cost V 4 bases and J 5 bases, with 14 bases left between them. The CDR3 extends over 14 amino acids. The germline V gene encodes CDR1 MNHEY and CDR2 SMNVEV (reference sequence).

The chain carries TRBV18 and TRBJ2-7; TRBD1 aligns across 9 bases. V lost 2 bases, J lost 2 bases, and 4 bases stayed unmatched. The CDR3 contains 15 residues. Germline assignment: CDR1 KGHSH and CDR2 LQKENI. The CDR3 reads CASSPRGTGTYEQYF. DNA for the CDR3: TGTGCCAGCTCACCAAGGGGGACAGGGACCTACGAGCAGTACTTC. Together with reference TRBV18 and TRBJ2-7, the CDR3 gives the full variable domain: NAGVMQNPRHLVRRRGQEARLRCSPMKGHSHVYWYRQLPEEGLKFMVYLQKENIIDESGMPKERFSAEFPKEGPSILRIQQVVRGDSAAYFCASSPRGTGTYEQYFGPGTRLTVT.

The rearrangement joins TRBV12-3 or TRBV12-4 to TRBJ2-5; D gene unclear. The CDR3 runs to 13 residues. The V end was cut by 1 base, the J end by 5 bases, with 8 bases between. CDR3 residues: CASSLVGWETQYF. The CDR3 region has the DNA TGTGCCAGCAGTTTAGTTGGGTGGGAGACCCAGTACTTC.

V usage is TRBV2 and J usage is TRBJ2-3; weak D call: TRBD2 (5 bases). V dropped 5 bases and J dropped 4 bases, with 7 bases sitting between them. Germline V gene lookup returns CDR1 SNHLY and CDR2 FYNNEI. This CDR3 comprises 12 residues. CDR3 in DNA: TGTGCCAGCAGTAAACTAGCAGATACGCAGTATTTT. Encoded protein: CASSKLADTQYF.

This chain links TRBV5-4 with TRBJ1-1, with no clear D. Trimming pared 1 base from V and 4 bases from J, leaving 8 bases between. The V gene's germline CDR1 is SGHNT and CDR2 YYREEE (reference sequence). The CDR3 contains 13 residues. The CDR3 sequence: CASSLKGFTEAFF. The CDR3 bases are TGTGCCAGCAGCTTGAAGGGATTCACTGAAGCTTTCTTT.

This chain connects TRBV6-5 to TRBJ1-3; 9 nucleotides line up with TRBD1. V shed 8 bases and J 3 bases; nucleotides not matched to a gene: 5. This CDR3 is 14 amino acids long. The germline V gene has CDR1 MNHEY and CDR2 SVGAGI. In DNA form, the CDR3 reads TGTGCCAGCTGGGACAGGGCGGGTGGAAACACCATATATTTT. It encodes CASWDRAGGNTIYF.

The J gene is TRBJ2-5, the V gene TRBV30, with 9 nucleotides matching TRBD1. The germline V gene encodes CDR1 GTSNPN and CDR2 SVGIG (reference sequence). The CDR3 runs to 16 residues. The V and J ends lost 0 bases and 6 bases, in that order; junction bases with no gene match: 11. The CDR3 DNA is TGTGCCTGGAGTGTACAGCCCACAGGGGGCGTGAAGACCCAGTACTTC. It codes for CAWSVQPTGGVKTQYF. Using reference TRBV30 and TRBJ2-5 for the parts outside the CDR3, the full variable domain is SQTIHQWPATLVQPVGSPLSLECTVEGTSNPNLYWYRQAAGRGLQLLFYSVGIGQISSEVPQNLSASRPQDRQFILSSKKLLLSDSGFYLCAWSVQPTGGVKTQYFGPGTRLLVL.

V gene TRBV12-3 or TRBV12-4 combines with J gene TRBJ2-2; unclear D gene. The CDR3 is 13 residues long. V was shortened by 3 bases and J by 6 bases, with 8 bases between the two germline ends. This chain's CDR3 is CASSFGPAGELFF. CDR3 in DNA: TGTGCCAGCAGTTTTGGGCCGGCCGGGGAGCTGTTTTTT.

The CDR3 sequence is CASSYQALEKLFF. The CDR3 bases are TGTGCCAGCAGTTACCAAGCTCTTGAAAAACTGTTTTTT. This rearrangement joins TRBV6-5 to TRBJ1-4; unclear D gene. The CDR3 is 13 residues long. Germline CDR1 is MNHEY and CDR2 is SVGAGI. The V and J ends lost 2 bases and 7 bases respectively, with 8 bases between them.

The V call is TRBV7-6, the J call TRBJ2-6; D may correspond to TRBD1 or TRBD2 (5 bases each). The length of the CDR3 is 17 residues. With 3 bases removed from V and 0 bases from J, the gap between germline ends came to 12 bases. Germline lookup yields CDR1 SGHVS and CDR2 FNYEAQ. CDR3 sequence: CASSLGDEYSGANVLTF. The CDR3 DNA reads as TGTGCCAGCAGCTTGGGGGATGAATACTCTGGGGCCAACGTCCTGACTTTC.

The chain uses TRBV7-9 and TRBJ1-1; D is unclear. The V and J ends lost 3 bases and 1 base respectively, with 12 bases between them. Germline V gives CDR1 SEHNR, CDR2 FQNEAQ (reference sequence). The CDR3 covers 15 residues. CDR3 bases: TGTGCCAGCAGCTTTTCATTCGGTGAGAACACTGAAGCTTTCTTT. Translated: CASSFSFGENTEAFF.

The genes are TRBV28 and TRBJ2-1; D unclear. The CDR3 totals 16 residues. V was clipped by 6 bases and J by 0 bases, with 15 bases between them. CDR1 and CDR2 (germline): MDHEN, SYDVKM. CDR3 sequence reads: CASRNPQGRSYNEQFF. CDR3 nucleotides: TGTGCCAGCAGGAACCCGCAAGGTCGCTCCTACAATGAGCAGTTCTTC.

This chain uses TRBV28 with TRBJ1-3, with D perhaps TRBD1 (5 bases). The CDR3 has 14 residues. Germline CDR1 is MDHEN and CDR2 is SYDVKM. V was cut by 2 bases and J by 4 bases, with 9 bases left in between. In nucleotides, the CDR3 is TGTGCCAGCAGTTTAGAGGGGAGAGGAAACACCATATATTTT. Protein product: CASSLEGRGNTIYF.

The rearrangement uses TRBV28 and TRBJ1-1; TRBD1 matches 8 bases. The CDR3 consists of 13 residues. Germline V gene lookup returns CDR1 MDHEN and CDR2 SYDVKM. The J segment lost 8 bases and the V segment lost 7 bases, leaving 9 bases of the junction unmatched. The CDR3 loop reads CASTQGALGEAFF. CDR3 sequence (DNA): TGTGCCAGCACCCAGGGGGCTCTAGGGGAAGCTTTCTTT.

This clone was detected a few times. This CDR3 is also generated by other DNA sequences in the sample. The chain has TRBV5-1 and TRBJ1-2; 10 bases align to TRBD1. The V gene's germline CDR1 is SGHRS and CDR2 YFSETQ. V dropped 2 bases and J dropped 1; count of bases not matched to a gene: 5. The CDR3 is 16 residues long. The CDR3 loop reads CASSLVTGGSNYGYTF. CDR3 bases: TGCGCCAGCAGCTTAGTGACAGGGGGCAGTAACTATGGCTACACCTTC.

CDR3 in amino acids: CASHGSSYNSPLHF. In DNA form, the CDR3 reads TGTGCCAGCCACGGAAGCTCCTATAATTCACCCCTCCACTTT. The chain couples TRBV6-5 to TRBJ1-6; D uncertain. V lost 8 bases and J lost 0, with 8 bases in between. CDR3 length: 14 residues. CDR1 and CDR2 from the germline V gene are MNHEY and SVGAGI.

The chain recombines TRBV6-6 with TRBJ2-4; D possibly uses TRBD1 or TRBD2 (5 bases each). CDR3 size: 15 residues. V was clipped by 7 bases and J by 0 bases, with 13 bases between them. Germline assignment: CDR1 MNHNY and CDR2 SVGAGI (reference sequence). CDR3 bases: TGTGCCAGCACTAACTCAGGGACAGCCAAAAACATTCAGTACTTC. Residues: CASTNSGTAKNIQYF.

The rearrangement links TRBV5-4 to TRBJ2-7; the D gene could be TRBD1 or TRBD2 (6 bases each). The V gene's germline CDR1 is SGHNT and CDR2 YYREEE (reference sequence). The CDR3 sequence is 15 residues long. V lost 2 bases, J lost 1 base, and 13 bases lay in between. The DNA for the CDR3 is TGTGCCAGCAGCTTAAGGAGGGGGGATTCCTACGAGCAGTACTTC. It is translated as CASSLRRGDSYEQYF.

The chain joins TRBV27 to TRBJ1-1; no clear D gene. CDR1 is MNHEY and CDR2 is SMNVEV in the germline V gene (reference sequence). Trimming cost V 6 bases and J 3 bases, with 11 bases left between them. The CDR3 consists of 13 residues. The CDR3 DNA is TGTGCCAGCAGCCTAGTCCGGGACACTGAAGCTTTCTTT. Protein sequence: CASSLVRDTEAFF.

In nucleotides, the CDR3 is TGTGCCAGCACTGGACAGGGGTCCCCAACCTACGAGCAGTACTTC. Residues: CASTGQGSPTYEQYF. This chain links TRBV27 with TRBJ2-7; the match to TRBD1 covers 9 bases. The CDR3 is made up of 15 amino acids. Germline CDR1 and CDR2: MNHEY and SMNVEV (reference sequence). V lost 7 bases to trimming and J lost 2 bases; unmatched junction nucleotides: 9.